Described below is a single T cell receptor beta chain sequence and its context. A single count supports this clone. This receptor's antigen is unknown. Base-call qualities are not available, and no considerably larger clone is one nucleotide away. This sample stems from a study of blood T cell repertoires in COVID-19 (TCRdb year 2020). For context, the study as a whole: Samples covering the acute and convalescent phases of COVID-19 were provided by collaborators in the United States, Italy and Spain. Samples came from the ongoing ImmuneRACE study (first 160 participants) plus 1,254 subjects from 6 global collaborators. A freely available public database, intended as a resource for researchers studying the immune response to SARS-CoV-2, is where the repertoires were released. HLA class I and class II types, where available, came from metadata supplied by the sample provider rather than from assay-based typing. Nearly every sample came with metadata listing a de-identified subject ID, COVID-19 status, age in years and sex. The material from the prospective study consisted of cDNA or gDNA derived from T cells, B-cell-depleted T cells, or PBMCs. Deeply sampled blood TCRbeta repertoires from subjects exposed to, actively infected with, or recovered from COVID-19 were included in the dataset.

The immunoSEQ Assay, a bias-controlled multiplex PCR, was used to amplify TCRbeta CDR3 regions from genomic DNA. As for the authors' bioinformatics: Within the assay, amplification of reference gene primers was used to estimate how many nucleated cells each sample contained. Sequence reads were collapsed and filtered to measure the absolute abundance of every unique TCRbeta CDR3 rearrangement. Productive Simpson clonality was computed per sample as the square root of Simpson's diversity index over productive rearrangements. TCRdb re-hosts the immuneACCESS table, in-frame sequences only. Its copies lack some clones; in the studies checked, an unresolved V gene accounts for under half of them, and the cause for the rest is not known. That table is the source of V, J and clone size, and D and trimming were worked out from the DNA. Within this sample are about 330,000 clones, with around 90% of them counted one time only. The ten largest clonotypes hold less than 20% of the sample.

Study-wide findings and limitations: How much clinical and demographic metadata was included differed by source and by participant, and the metadata was provided uncurated.

In the prospective study, participants were about 18 to 95 years old, resided in 24 geographic areas of the United States, and were enrolled through a virtual design. Cohort assignment in the prospective study relied on participant-reported clinical history from a screening survey and a study questionnaire. For ImmuneRACE Cohort 3, a participant was defined as recovered based on two consecutive negative NP/OP PCR tests, clearance by a healthcare professional, or resolution of symptoms. Each participant in the prospective study had whole blood, serum and a nasopharyngeal or oropharyngeal swab collected by mobile phlebotomists. Over a roughly two-month period, participants in the prospective study had the option of providing additional blood draws and questionnaires. Blood samples from the prospective study were shipped frozen or at room temperature prior to DNA extraction. Trimming takes 0 bases off V and 6 bases off J; junction bases not matched to a gene: 12. According to the germline V gene, CDR1 reads SGDLS and CDR2 reads YYNGEE. The CDR3 sequence holds 16 residues, the cysteine and phenylalanine included. Of the read, only the CDR3 DNA is kept; its 48 bases are in frame from base 1.

The source of this sequence is a woman under 40 who had recovered from COVID-19. Sequenced material: PBMCs or T cells enriched from blood (not recorded which). The chain is made from TRBV9 and TRBJ2-7; 7 nucleotides in the junction match TRBD1. In nucleotides, the sequence is TGTGCCAGCAGCGTAGCTAGAGAGGGGGCGCTTTTCGAGCAGTACTTC. Its protein is CASSVAREGALFEQYF. The reference TRBV9 and TRBJ2-7 proteins fill in what lies around the CDR3, so the full variable domain reads DSGVTQTPKHLITATGQRVTLRCSPRSGDLSVYWYQQSLDQGLQFLIQYYNGEERAKGNILERFSAQQFPDLHSELNLSSLELGDSALYFCASSVAREGALFEQYFGPGTRLTVT.